The rows below give T cell receptor beta chains drawn from one sample of a study of CD8 T cells in Susac syndrome. In TCRdb, the immunoSEQ multiplex PCR reads were re-called with MiXCR into one record per CDR3 protein. The sample lists more than 75,000 distinct CDR3 sequences; 94% were seen once. Sequencing was performed on CD8+ T cells from PBMCs. These receptors were collected from a human donor in good health. CDR3s leave out the opening cysteine and the closing phenylalanine or tryptophan. The order of the fields is J gene, D gene, V gene, CDR3 protein. D genes are given only for firm matches.

j_call: TRBJ1-5; d_call: -; v_call: TRBV27; cdr3_aa: ASRKGWGNQPQH
j_call: TRBJ1-5; d_call: -; v_call: TRBV9; cdr3_aa: ASSSGQGLGQPQH
j_call: TRBJ1-2; d_call: -; v_call: TRBV24-1; cdr3_aa: ATSNQGDGYT
j_call: TRBJ2-3; d_call: TRBD2; v_call: TRBV5-6; cdr3_aa: ASSPPPFDGGAGDTQY
j_call: TRBJ2-5; d_call: -; v_call: TRBV20-1; cdr3_aa: SARRGPGETQY
j_call: TRBJ2-5; d_call: -; v_call: TRBV6-5; cdr3_aa: ASSSGGPETQY
j_call: TRBJ2-1; d_call: TRBD2; v_call: TRBV29-1; cdr3_aa: SVESWTSGRGYEQF
j_call: TRBJ2-5; d_call: -; v_call: TRBV9; cdr3_aa: ASSPSVLETQY
j_call: TRBJ1-1; d_call: -; v_call: TRBV14; cdr3_aa: ASSHRTEAF
j_call: TRBJ1-1; d_call: -; v_call: TRBV6-5; cdr3_aa: ASSYPFSEAF
j_call: TRBJ1-1; d_call: TRBD1; v_call: TRBV6-5; cdr3_aa: ASSPRTGNTEAF
j_call: TRBJ2-1; d_call: TRBD2; v_call: TRBV6-2/TRBV6-3; cdr3_aa: ASSPTGGVYEQF
j_call: TRBJ2-7; d_call: -; v_call: TRBV27; cdr3_aa: ASTREGSLGEQY
j_call: TRBJ2-1; d_call: -; v_call: TRBV20-1; cdr3_aa: SALNKGLRYNEQF
j_call: TRBJ1-2; d_call: -; v_call: TRBV6-5; cdr3_aa: ASSYAILAPVYGYT
j_call: TRBJ1-5; d_call: -; v_call: TRBV27; cdr3_aa: ASSLSGDGFNQPQH
j_call: TRBJ2-2; d_call: TRBD2; v_call: TRBV28; cdr3_aa: ASSLWASGNTGELF
j_call: TRBJ1-2; d_call: TRBD1; v_call: TRBV7-9; cdr3_aa: ASSQSDREDYYGYT
j_call: TRBJ2-5; d_call: -; v_call: TRBV14; cdr3_aa: ASSLRDNRVMAREETQY
j_call: TRBJ2-2; d_call: TRBD2; v_call: TRBV4-1; cdr3_aa: ASSQGGTRRAGELF
j_call: TRBJ2-7; d_call: TRBD1; v_call: TRBV19; cdr3_aa: ASSITGTGTYEQY
j_call: TRBJ1-2; d_call: -; v_call: TRBV6-6; cdr3_aa: AGSYSQGYGYT
j_call: TRBJ2-7; d_call: -; v_call: TRBV11-2; cdr3_aa: ASTWQSYEQY
j_call: TRBJ1-2; d_call: -; v_call: TRBV6-2/TRBV6-3; cdr3_aa: ASRNGGDYGYT
j_call: TRBJ2-1; d_call: TRBD1; v_call: TRBV2; cdr3_aa: ASSEGRGGVYNEQF
j_call: TRBJ1-1; d_call: TRBD1; v_call: TRBV13; cdr3_aa: ASSSQDRGVEAF
j_call: TRBJ1-6; d_call: -; v_call: TRBV6-2/TRBV6-3; cdr3_aa: ASSTSGLHNSPLH
j_call: TRBJ2-1; d_call: TRBD2; v_call: TRBV7-8; cdr3_aa: ASSPRGGTANEQF
j_call: TRBJ1-2; d_call: -; v_call: TRBV9; cdr3_aa: ASSDGQIYGYT
j_call: TRBJ1-6; d_call: -; v_call: TRBV12-3/TRBV12-4; cdr3_aa: ASSVDRYNSPLH
j_call: TRBJ2-1; d_call: -; v_call: TRBV12-3/TRBV12-4; cdr3_aa: ASSLGEQF
j_call: TRBJ1-6; d_call: -; v_call: TRBV27; cdr3_aa: ASGPSYNSPLH
j_call: TRBJ2-3; d_call: -; v_call: TRBV6-5; cdr3_aa: ASSYRGIRTDTQY
j_call: TRBJ2-5; d_call: TRBD2; v_call: TRBV27; cdr3_aa: ASSPVRLAGGRGGETQY
j_call: TRBJ2-1; d_call: TRBD2; v_call: TRBV20-1; cdr3_aa: SARGPVGLAGVGQYNEQF
j_call: TRBJ2-5; d_call: -; v_call: TRBV14; cdr3_aa: ASSRMAEETQY
j_call: TRBJ2-3; d_call: TRBD2; v_call: TRBV28; cdr3_aa: TSSSPHYAGADTQY
j_call: TRBJ2-7; d_call: -; v_call: TRBV4-1; cdr3_aa: ASSQILARREQY
j_call: TRBJ2-1; d_call: TRBD2; v_call: TRBV24-1; cdr3_aa: ATSDSGLAANEQF
j_call: TRBJ2-1; d_call: -; v_call: TRBV7-8; cdr3_aa: ASSSTRLAYNEQF
j_call: TRBJ1-2; d_call: TRBD1; v_call: TRBV27; cdr3_aa: ASRRDRGLYGYT
j_call: TRBJ2-7; d_call: TRBD1; v_call: TRBV20-1; cdr3_aa: SARDYTGQGTATPYEQY
j_call: TRBJ2-7; d_call: -; v_call: TRBV7-9; cdr3_aa: ASSLAQRDEQY
j_call: TRBJ2-1; d_call: -; v_call: TRBV19; cdr3_aa: ASSVLRDEQF
j_call: TRBJ2-2; d_call: TRBD2; v_call: TRBV28; cdr3_aa: ASSPGLAGVPGELF
j_call: TRBJ2-2; d_call: -; v_call: TRBV9; cdr3_aa: ASSADTNTGELF
j_call: TRBJ2-1; d_call: -; v_call: TRBV3-1; cdr3_aa: ASSQEGVGIHEQF
j_call: TRBJ1-2; d_call: -; v_call: TRBV24-1; cdr3_aa: ATSDDYYGYT
j_call: TRBJ1-2; d_call: TRBD1; v_call: TRBV27; cdr3_aa: ASSTGVGDYGYT
j_call: TRBJ2-7; d_call: -; v_call: TRBV11-2; cdr3_aa: ASSFALTYEQY
j_call: TRBJ2-1; d_call: TRBD2; v_call: TRBV29-1; cdr3_aa: SVVGEGGSRYNEQF
j_call: TRBJ1-5; d_call: -; v_call: TRBV4-2; cdr3_aa: ASSQAQGLNQPQH
j_call: TRBJ2-1; d_call: -; v_call: TRBV15; cdr3_aa: ATSRVGGGDNEQF
j_call: TRBJ1-1; d_call: -; v_call: TRBV12-3/TRBV12-4; cdr3_aa: ASSLATGGTEAF